This T cell receptor (beta chain) stems from a study of Graves' ophthalmopathy and Graves' hyperthyroidism. As for the study in general: At initial diagnosis, peripheral blood was obtained, and this preceded any treatment.

Deletions cut 2 bases from V and 3 bases from J, with 7 bases between. From germline, CDR1 is MNHEY and CDR2 SMNVEV (reference sequence). The CDR3 totals 13 residues. Using RNA transcripts, the TCR beta CDR3 regions were amplified. The first round was an RT-PCR with HTBI primers, and the second round was a multiplex PCR. TCRdb independently ran MiXCR on the multiplex PCR reads; one entry per CDR3 protein. The sample consists of some 390,000 distinct CDR3 sequences, 18% of them appearing once. This clonotype has a count of ten or more. Diagnoses were established from clinical symptoms, serum thyroxine, TRAb, thyroid ultrasound and orbital computed tomography.

Sample: peripheral blood. The V and J genes are TRBV27 and TRBJ1-2, with D unclear. The origin of this receptor is a woman under 30 with Graves' ophthalmopathy. As DNA, the CDR3 is TGTGCCAGCAGTTTAAGTTTTGACTATGGCTACACCTTC. This sequence encodes CASSLSFDYGYTF.